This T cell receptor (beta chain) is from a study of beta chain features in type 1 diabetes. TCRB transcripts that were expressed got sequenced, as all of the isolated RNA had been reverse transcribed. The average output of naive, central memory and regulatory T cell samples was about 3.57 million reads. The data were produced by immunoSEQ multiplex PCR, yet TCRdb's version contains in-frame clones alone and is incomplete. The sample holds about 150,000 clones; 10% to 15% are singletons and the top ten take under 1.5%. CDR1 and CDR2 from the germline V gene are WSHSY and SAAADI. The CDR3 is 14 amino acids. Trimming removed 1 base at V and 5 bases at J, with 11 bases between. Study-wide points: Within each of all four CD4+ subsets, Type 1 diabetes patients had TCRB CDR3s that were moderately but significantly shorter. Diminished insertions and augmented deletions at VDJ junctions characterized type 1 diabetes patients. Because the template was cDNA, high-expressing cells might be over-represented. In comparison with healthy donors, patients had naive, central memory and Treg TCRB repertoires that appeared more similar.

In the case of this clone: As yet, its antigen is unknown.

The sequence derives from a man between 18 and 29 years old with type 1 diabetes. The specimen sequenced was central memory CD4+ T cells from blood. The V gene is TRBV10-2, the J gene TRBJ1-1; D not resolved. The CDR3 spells CASSEFQVGTEAFF. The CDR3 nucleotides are TGCGCCAGCAGTGAGTTCCAGGTCGGAACTGAAGCTTTCTTT.